This is a list of T cell receptor beta chains from one sample in a study of cytomegalovirus exposure and HLA in healthy donors. TCRdb's copy holds only in-frame clones and misses some; the assay was immunoSEQ multiplex PCR. Altogether 150,000 to 200,000 clones are present, around 77% being singletons, with the ten largest covering less than 2%. Input material: PBMCs. These receptors came from a young woman in good health and CMV-seronegative. CDR3s include the opening cysteine and the closing phenylalanine or tryptophan. The D gene is left open where the match is weak. Size tells how often a clone was seen (once, few, many) or the class of an expanded clone, and some rows leave it out.

v_call: TRBV6-6; j_call: TRBJ2-1; cdr3_length: 16; d_call: TRBD1; clone_size: NA; cdr3_aa: CASRSPGQGVSNEQFF; cdr3_nt: TGTGCCAGCAGGTCACCGGGACAGGGGGTTTCAAATGAGCAGTTCTTC
v_call: TRBV19; j_call: TRBJ1-2; cdr3_length: 13; d_call: TRBD1; clone_size: NA; cdr3_aa: CASSPQDRGGYTF; cdr3_nt: TGTGCCAGTAGTCCACAGGACAGGGGTGGCTACACCTTC
v_call: TRBV7-6; j_call: TRBJ1-2; cdr3_length: 12; d_call: TRBD1; clone_size: NA; cdr3_aa: CASSWTGYGYTF; cdr3_nt: TGTGCCAGCAGCTGGACAGGGTACGGCTACACCTTC
v_call: TRBV4-2; j_call: TRBJ2-3; cdr3_length: 15; d_call: TRBD2; clone_size: NA; cdr3_aa: CASSPAGGLTDTQYF; cdr3_nt: TGTGCCAGCAGCCCCGCGGGAGGGCTCACAGATACGCAGTATTTT
v_call: TRBV29-1; j_call: TRBJ2-2; cdr3_length: 13; d_call: TRBD1; clone_size: NA; cdr3_aa: CSVGTGGPGELFF; cdr3_nt: TGCAGCGTTGGGACAGGGGGCCCCGGGGAGCTGTTTTTT
v_call: TRBV30; j_call: TRBJ1-2; cdr3_length: 13; d_call: NA; clone_size: NA; cdr3_aa: CAWSPNEPGGYTF; cdr3_nt: TGTGCCTGGAGTCCCAATGAGCCCGGGGGCTACACCTTC
v_call: TRBV27; j_call: TRBJ1-5; cdr3_length: 21; d_call: TRBD1; clone_size: once; cdr3_aa: CASRKIRQGLINVATNQPQHF; cdr3_nt: TGTGCCAGCCGAAAGATACGACAGGGACTCATCAACGTGGCAACGAATCAGCCCCAGCATTTT
v_call: TRBV11-2; j_call: TRBJ2-3; cdr3_length: 15; d_call: TRBD2; clone_size: NA; cdr3_aa: CASSSLRGDPDTQYF; cdr3_nt: TGTGCCAGCAGCTCCCTGCGGGGGGACCCAGATACGCAGTATTTT
v_call: TRBV28; j_call: TRBJ2-4; cdr3_length: 15; d_call: TRBD2; clone_size: once; cdr3_aa: CASSLAGTAKNIQYF; cdr3_nt: TGTGCCAGCAGCTTAGCGGGGACGGCCAAAAACATTCAGTACTTC
v_call: TRBV2; j_call: TRBJ1-6; cdr3_length: 15; d_call: NA; clone_size: NA; cdr3_aa: CASSADRTYNSPLHF; cdr3_nt: TGTGCCAGCAGTGCGGACAGAACCTATAATTCACCCCTCCACTTT
v_call: TRBV7-2; j_call: TRBJ2-7; cdr3_length: 13; d_call: NA; clone_size: NA; cdr3_aa: CASSRGGSDEQYF; cdr3_nt: TGTGCCAGCAGCCGAGGAGGTTCGGACGAGCAGTACTTC
v_call: TRBV7-3; j_call: TRBJ2-2; cdr3_length: 14; d_call: TRBD2; clone_size: NA; cdr3_aa: CASSPGTSGGELFF; cdr3_nt: TGTGCCAGCAGCCCGGGGACTAGCGGGGGGGAGCTGTTTTTT
v_call: TRBV20-1; j_call: TRBJ1-1; cdr3_length: 11; d_call: NA; clone_size: NA; cdr3_aa: CSGTVNTEAFF; cdr3_nt: TGCAGTGGAACAGTCAACACTGAAGCTTTCTTT
v_call: TRBV29-1; j_call: TRBJ1-5; cdr3_length: 14; d_call: NA; clone_size: NA; cdr3_aa: CSVVGQESNQPQHF; cdr3_nt: TGCAGCGTTGTGGGGCAGGAGAGCAATCAGCCCCAGCATTTT
v_call: TRBV29-1; j_call: TRBJ1-1; cdr3_length: 15; d_call: TRBD1; clone_size: NA; cdr3_aa: CSGRQGWGMNTEAFF; cdr3_nt: TGCAGCGGTCGACAGGGGTGGGGCATGAACACTGAAGCTTTCTTT
v_call: TRBV7-8; j_call: TRBJ2-5; cdr3_length: 18; d_call: TRBD2; clone_size: NA; cdr3_aa: CASSLMFSGGRPEETQYF; cdr3_nt: TGTGCCAGCAGCTTAATGTTTAGCGGGGGCCGACCGGAAGAGACCCAGTACTTC